Listed below are T cell receptor beta chains from one sample, sequenced in a study of cytomegalovirus exposure and HLA in healthy donors. Assay: immunoSEQ multiplex PCR; the TCRdb copy retains only in-frame clones and omits some. The data show 100,000 to 150,000 clones, with about four fifths seen just once and roughly 1.1% held by the top ten. The sequenced sample consisted of PBMCs. The source of these receptors is a male donor in good health and CMV-seronegative. Each CDR3 is given with its conserved first and last residue. The D gene is left open where the match is weak. Clone sizes are given selectively: once, few, many, or a class where the clone is expanded.

V	size	D	J	CDR3	DNA
TRBV27	few	TRBD1	TRBJ1-2	CASSPRQGLSYGYTF	TGTGCCAGCAGTCCCCGACAGGGGTTATCCTATGGCTACACCTTC
TRBV4-1	.	TRBD1	TRBJ2-2	CASSQAGTGGFGELFF	TGCGCCAGCAGCCAAGCCGGGACAGGGGGCTTCGGGGAGCTGTTTTTT
TRBV5-5	.	TRBD1	TRBJ1-6	CASSPGQGDSPLHF	TGTGCCAGCAGCCCTGGACAGGGAGATTCACCCCTCCACTTT
TRBV15	.	.	TRBJ1-1	CATRGAELRGDPNTEAFF	TGTGCCACCAGAGGGGCTGAGTTAAGGGGCGACCCGAACACTGAAGCTTTCTTT
TRBV27	.	.	TRBJ1-1	CATLNLAGGTEAFF	TGTGCCACCCTGAACCTCGCGGGAGGGACTGAAGCTTTCTTT
TRBV9	.	.	TRBJ2-3	CASSADSGDTDTQYF	TGTGCCAGCAGCGCCGATAGCGGAGACACAGATACGCAGTATTTT
TRBV6-5	.	.	TRBJ1-3	CASHPGGRGNTIYF	TGTGCCAGCCACCCCGGCGGGCGCGGAAACACCATATATTTT
TRBV19	.	.	TRBJ2-7	CASRVQGQPPYEQYF	TGTGCCAGTAGGGTTCAAGGACAGCCCCCCTACGAGCAGTACTTC
TRBV5-5	.	.	TRBJ2-2	CASSLVAGAGELFF	TGTGCCAGCAGCTTGGTAGCCGGGGCCGGGGAGCTGTTTTTT
TRBV7-2	.	TRBD1	TRBJ1-1	CASSQTGGAHTEAFF	TGTGCCAGCAGTCAGACAGGGGGAGCACACACTGAAGCTTTCTTT
TRBV7-7	few	.	TRBJ2-5	CASSRGGNRETQYF	TGTGCTAGCAGCCGAGGGGGAAATCGAGAGACCCAGTACTTC
TRBV18	.	TRBD1	TRBJ2-5	CASSRNRGETQYF	TGTGCCAGCTCACGGAACAGGGGTGAGACCCAGTACTTC
TRBV30	.	.	TRBJ2-3	CAWSRDTGTDTQYF	TGTGCCTGGAGCCGGGACACTGGCACAGATACGCAGTATTTT
TRBV20-1	.	.	TRBJ1-2	CSATTDTGYTF	TGCAGTGCTACGACAGATACTGGCTACACCTTC
TRBV5-1	.	.	TRBJ1-2	CASSFPGGGYTF	TGCGCCAGCAGCTTCCCGGGTGGTGGCTACACCTTC
TRBV2	.	.	TRBJ2-7	CASSDLTGNRNEQYF	TGTGCCAGCAGTGACCTTACAGGGAACAGGAACGAGCAGTACTTC
TRBV7-6	.	.	TRBJ2-2	CASSLGQIIHTGELFF	TGTGCCAGCAGCTTAGGCCAGATCATACACACCGGGGAGCTGTTTTTT
TRBV4-1	.	.	TRBJ2-2	CASSQETHPFNGELFF	TGCGCCAGCAGCCAAGAAACACACCCGTTCAACGGGGAGCTGTTTTTT
TRBV5-1	.	.	TRBJ2-2	CASSPFGGTGELFF	TGCGCCAGCAGCCCTTTCGGGGGCACCGGGGAGCTGTTTTTT
TRBV5-1	.	.	TRBJ2-3	CASGPTADTQYF	TGCGCCAGCGGCCCTACAGCAGATACGCAGTATTTT
TRBV30	.	.	TRBJ2-5	CAWTVGGAETQYF	TGTGCCTGGACCGTAGGAGGCGCCGAGACCCAGTACTTC
TRBV5-4	.	.	TRBJ1-1	CASSLQGPITEAFF	TGTGCCAGCAGCTTGCAGGGGCCTATCACTGAAGCTTTCTTT
TRBV6-5	few	TRBD1	TRBJ1-1	CASSSGTELTEAFF	TGTGCCAGCAGTTCCGGGACAGAGCTCACTGAAGCTTTCTTT
TRBV2	.	.	TRBJ2-5	CASSARLDPQETQYF	TGTGCCAGCAGTGCCCGACTAGACCCACAAGAGACCCAGTACTTC
TRBV5-8	.	.	TRBJ2-3	CASSPRMGTDTQYF	TGTGCCAGCAGCCCCAGAATGGGCACAGATACGCAGTATTTT
TRBV5-4	.	TRBD2	TRBJ2-3	CASSTRLAGGTDTQYF	TGTGCCAGCAGCACTCGACTAGCGGGGGGCACAGATACGCAGTATTTT
TRBV6-6	few	.	TRBJ1-3	CASRKPGTGNTIYF	TGTGCCAGCAGGAAACCAGGGACTGGAAACACCATATATTTT
TRBV19	.	.	TRBJ1-2	CATQGRNYGYTF	TGTGCCACACAGGGTCGAAACTATGGCTACACCTTC
TRBV7-9	.	.	TRBJ1-6	CASSLGGGTLHF	TGTGCCAGCAGCTTAGGCGGCGGCACTCTCCACTTT
TRBV5-5	.	TRBD1	TRBJ1-5	CASSVRGLQPQHF	TGTGCCAGCAGCGTCAGGGGGCTCCAGCCCCAGCATTTT
TRBV5-1	.	.	TRBJ2-3	CASRELGGFTDTQYF	TGCGCCAGCAGGGAACTAGGGGGATTCACAGATACGCAGTATTTT
TRBV11-3	.	TRBD1	TRBJ1-3	CASSSGRDRVTQGRNTIYF	TGTGCCAGCAGCTCTGGCCGGGACAGGGTGACCCAGGGCCGAAACACCATATATTTT
TRBV4-1	.	TRBD2	TRBJ2-3	CASSQEWASGGLADTQYF	TGCGCCAGCAGCCAAGAATGGGCTAGCGGGGGGCTGGCAGATACGCAGTATTTT
TRBV18	.	.	TRBJ1-1	CASSAGHWAFF	TGTGCCAGCTCAGCGGGCCACTGGGCTTTCTTT